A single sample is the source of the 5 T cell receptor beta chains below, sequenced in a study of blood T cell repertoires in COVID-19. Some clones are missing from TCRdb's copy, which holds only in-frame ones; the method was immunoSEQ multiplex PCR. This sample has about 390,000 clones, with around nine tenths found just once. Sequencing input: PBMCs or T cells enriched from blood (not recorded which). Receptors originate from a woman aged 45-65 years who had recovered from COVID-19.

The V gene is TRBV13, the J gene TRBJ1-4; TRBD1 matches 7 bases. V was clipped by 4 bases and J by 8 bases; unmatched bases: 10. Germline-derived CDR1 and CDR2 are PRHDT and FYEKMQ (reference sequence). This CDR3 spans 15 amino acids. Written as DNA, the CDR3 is TGTGCCAGCAGCTCCGGACAGGTCGGGCCGGAAAAACTGTTTTTT. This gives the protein CASSSGQVGPEKLFF.

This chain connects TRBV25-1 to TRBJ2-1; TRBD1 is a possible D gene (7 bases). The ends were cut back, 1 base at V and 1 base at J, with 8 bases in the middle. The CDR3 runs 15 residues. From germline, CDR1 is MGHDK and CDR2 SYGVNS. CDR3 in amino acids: CASSESGGSYNEQFF. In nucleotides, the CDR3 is TGTGCCAGCAGTGAATCAGGGGGGTCCTACAATGAGCAGTTCTTC.

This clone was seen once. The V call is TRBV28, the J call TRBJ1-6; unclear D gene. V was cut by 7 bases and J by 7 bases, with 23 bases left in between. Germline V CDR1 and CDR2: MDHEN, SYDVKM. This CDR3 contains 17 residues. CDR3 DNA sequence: TGTGCCAGCAACCCGCGGGAATATAGGCGTGCGAATTCACCCCTCCACTTT. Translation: CASNPREYRRANSPLHF.

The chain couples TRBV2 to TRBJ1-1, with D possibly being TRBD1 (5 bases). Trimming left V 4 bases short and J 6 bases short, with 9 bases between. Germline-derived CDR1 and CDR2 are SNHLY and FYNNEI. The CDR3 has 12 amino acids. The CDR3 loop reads CASSVGGAEAFF. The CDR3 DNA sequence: TGTGCCAGCAGTGTGGGGGGAGCTGAAGCTTTCTTT.

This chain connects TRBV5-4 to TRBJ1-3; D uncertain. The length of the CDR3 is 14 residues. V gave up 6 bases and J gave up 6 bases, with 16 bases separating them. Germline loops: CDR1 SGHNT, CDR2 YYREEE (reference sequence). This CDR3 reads CASNRGGELNTIYF. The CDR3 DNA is TGTGCCAGCAACCGAGGTGGGGAGCTAAACACCATATATTTT. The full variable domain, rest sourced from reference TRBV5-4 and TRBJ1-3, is ETGVTQSPTHLIKTRGQQVTLRCSSQSGHNTVSWYQQALGQGPQFIFQYYREEENGRGNFPPRFSGLQFPNYSSELNVNALELDDSALYLCASNRGGELNTIYFGEGSWLTVV.